Sequencing of this T cell receptor beta chain was carried out in a study of regulatory T cells in long-lasting Graves disease. Overall study results and limits: Tissue studied was limited to peripheral blood, excluding thyroid tissue. Persistent patients shared more public clonotypes (approximately 2,800) than new patients (under 1,000).

Arm-PCR of CDR3 regions and iRepertoire HTBI primers were used to build TCR beta libraries. Each CDR3 protein is one row after TCRdb ran MiXCR on the multiplex PCR reads. This sample has around 480,000 distinct CDR3 sequences, with about 16% found just once. This clonotype showed up just a few times. The antigen remains unidentified. This sample's time point: newly diagnosed GD, antithyroid drugs for less than 3 months. The TCR library used RNA extracted from PBMCs. This sample was also put to use in a study of T cells in Graves' hyperthyroidism and ophthalmopathy. In that study: Calling Graves' hyperthyroidism stable meant ophthalmopathy did not progress within 18 months.

The TCR sequence derives from a woman aged 40-65 years with Graves disease. Source: peripheral blood mononuclear cells (PBMCs), taken at new diagnosis, from a patient treated with antithyroid drugs.

CDR3 sequence: CASSPGTGFINEQFF. CDR3 bases: TGTGCCAGCTCACCCGGGACAGGGTTTATCAATGAGCAGTTCTTC. The rearrangement uses TRBV18 and TRBJ2-1; 9 bases agree with TRBD1. V was pared by 3 bases and J by 6 bases, with 6 bases of the junction left unmatched. CDR1 is KGHSH and CDR2 is LQKENI in the germline V gene. The CDR3 is made up of 15 amino acids. The full variable domain, in which reference TRBV18 and TRBJ2-1 provide the parts outside the CDR3, is NAGVMQNPRHLVRRRGQEARLRCSPMKGHSHVYWYRQLPEEGLKFMVYLQKENIIDESGMPKERFSAEFPKEGPSILRIQQVVRGDSAAYFCASSPGTGFINEQFFGPGTRLTVL.